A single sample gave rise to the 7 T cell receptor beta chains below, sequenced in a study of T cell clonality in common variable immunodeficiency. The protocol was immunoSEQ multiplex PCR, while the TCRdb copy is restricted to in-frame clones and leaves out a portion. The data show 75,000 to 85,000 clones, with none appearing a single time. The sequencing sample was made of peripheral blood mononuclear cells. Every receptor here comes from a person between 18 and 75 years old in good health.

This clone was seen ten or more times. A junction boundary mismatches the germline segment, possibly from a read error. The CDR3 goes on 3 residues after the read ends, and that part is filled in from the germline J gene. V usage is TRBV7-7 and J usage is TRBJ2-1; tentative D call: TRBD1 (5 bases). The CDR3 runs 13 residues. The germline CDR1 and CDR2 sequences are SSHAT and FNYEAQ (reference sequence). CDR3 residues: CASSPRVGNEQFF. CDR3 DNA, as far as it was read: TGTGCTAGCAGCCCCAGGGTGGGCAATGAG.

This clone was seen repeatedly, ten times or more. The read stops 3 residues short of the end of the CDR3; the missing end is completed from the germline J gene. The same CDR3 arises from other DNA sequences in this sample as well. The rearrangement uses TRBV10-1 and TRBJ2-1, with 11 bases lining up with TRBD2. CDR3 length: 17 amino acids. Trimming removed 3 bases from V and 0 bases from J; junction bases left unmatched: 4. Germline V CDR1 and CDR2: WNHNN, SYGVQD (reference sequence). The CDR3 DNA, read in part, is TGCGCCAGCAGTGATCTGGGACTAGCGGACTCCTACAATGAG. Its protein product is CASSDLGLADSYNE. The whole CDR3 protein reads CASSDLGLADSYNEQFF.

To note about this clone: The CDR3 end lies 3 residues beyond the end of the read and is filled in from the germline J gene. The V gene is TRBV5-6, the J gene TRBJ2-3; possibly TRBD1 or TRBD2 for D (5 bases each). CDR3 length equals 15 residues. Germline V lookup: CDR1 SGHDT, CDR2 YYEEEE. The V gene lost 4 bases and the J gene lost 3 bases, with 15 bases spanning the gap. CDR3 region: CASSPRVEGTDTQYF. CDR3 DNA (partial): TGTGCCAGCAGCCCCAGGGTAGAGGGGACAGATACG.

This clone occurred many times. The CDR3 bases that were read are TGCAGCACGGCGGACAGGGGCACTGAA. This encodes CSTADRGTE. The whole CDR3 is CSTADRGTEAFF. This chain joins TRBV29-1 and TRBJ1-1; TRBD1 matches at 9 bases. Sequencing ends 3 residues short of the CDR3 end; the germline J gene provides the rest. The J segment lost 4 bases and the V segment lost 8 bases, leaving 5 bases of the junction unmatched. The length of the CDR3 is 12 residues. The V gene's germline CDR1 is SQVTM and CDR2 ANQGSEA.

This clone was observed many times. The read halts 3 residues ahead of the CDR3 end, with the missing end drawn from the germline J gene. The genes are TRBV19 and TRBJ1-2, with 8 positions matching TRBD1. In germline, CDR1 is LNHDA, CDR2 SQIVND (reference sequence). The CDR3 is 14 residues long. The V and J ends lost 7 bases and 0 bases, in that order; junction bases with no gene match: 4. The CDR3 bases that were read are TGTGCCAGTAAGGGACAGGAGACTAACTATGGC. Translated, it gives CASKGQETNYG. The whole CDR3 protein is CASKGQETNYGYTF.

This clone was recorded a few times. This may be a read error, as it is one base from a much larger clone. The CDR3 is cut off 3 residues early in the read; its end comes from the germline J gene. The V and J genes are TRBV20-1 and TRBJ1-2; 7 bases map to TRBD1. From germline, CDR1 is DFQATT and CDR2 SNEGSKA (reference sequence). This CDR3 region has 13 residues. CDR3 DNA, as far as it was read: TGCAGTGCTAGCTTTCAGGGGGTGGAAGGC. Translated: CSASFQGVEG. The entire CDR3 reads CSASFQGVEGYTF.

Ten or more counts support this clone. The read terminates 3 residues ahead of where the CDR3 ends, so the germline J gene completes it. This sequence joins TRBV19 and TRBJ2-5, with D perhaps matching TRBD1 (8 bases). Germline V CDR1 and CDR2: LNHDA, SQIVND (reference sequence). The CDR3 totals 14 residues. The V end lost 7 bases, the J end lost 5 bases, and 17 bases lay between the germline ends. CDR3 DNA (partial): TGTGCCAGTAACTTCGGACAGGGAGGGGAGACC. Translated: CASNFGQGGET. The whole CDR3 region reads CASNFGQGGETQYF.